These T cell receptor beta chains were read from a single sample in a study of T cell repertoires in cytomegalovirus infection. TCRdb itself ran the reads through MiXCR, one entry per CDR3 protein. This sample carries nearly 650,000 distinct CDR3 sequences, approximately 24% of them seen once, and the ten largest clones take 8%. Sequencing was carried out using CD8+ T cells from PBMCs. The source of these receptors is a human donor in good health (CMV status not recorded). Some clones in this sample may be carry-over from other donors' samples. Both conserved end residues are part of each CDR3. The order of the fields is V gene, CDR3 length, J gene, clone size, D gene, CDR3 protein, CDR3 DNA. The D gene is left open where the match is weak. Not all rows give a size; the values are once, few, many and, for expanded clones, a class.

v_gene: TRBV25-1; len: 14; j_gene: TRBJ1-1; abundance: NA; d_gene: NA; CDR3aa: CASSEFLTGGEAFF; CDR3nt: TGTGCCAGCAGTGAATTCCTAACCGGGGGGGAAGCTTTCTTT
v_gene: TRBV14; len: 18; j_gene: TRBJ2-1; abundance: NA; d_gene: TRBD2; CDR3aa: CASSHGGGAIIGYNEQFF; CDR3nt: TGTGCCAGCAGCCACGGCGGGGGGGCCATTATTGGGTACAATGAGCAGTTCTTC
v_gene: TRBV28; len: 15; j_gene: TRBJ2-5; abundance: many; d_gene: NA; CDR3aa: CASSLRSTTRETQYF; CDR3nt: TGTGCCAGCAGTTTAAGGTCAACCACCCGGGAGACCCAGTACTTC
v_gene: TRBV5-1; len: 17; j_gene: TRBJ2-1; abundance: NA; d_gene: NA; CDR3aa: CASSLRSGGTSYNEQFF; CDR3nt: TGCGCCAGCAGCTTGAGGAGTGGCGGGACCTCCTACAATGAGCAGTTCTTC
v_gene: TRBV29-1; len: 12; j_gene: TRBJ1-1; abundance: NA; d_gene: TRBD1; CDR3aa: CSVVEGGVEAFF; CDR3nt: TGCAGCGTTGTCGAAGGGGGCGTTGAAGCTTTCTTT
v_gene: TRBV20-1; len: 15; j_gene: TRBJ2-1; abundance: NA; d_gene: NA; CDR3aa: CSATQGGESGNEQFF; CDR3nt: TGCAGTGCTACCCAGGGGGGGGAGTCCGGCAATGAGCAGTTCTTC
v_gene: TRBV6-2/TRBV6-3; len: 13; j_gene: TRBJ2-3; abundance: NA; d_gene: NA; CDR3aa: CASLRGYSDTQYF; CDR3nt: TGTGCCAGCCTTAGGGGGTATTCTGATACGCAGTATTTT
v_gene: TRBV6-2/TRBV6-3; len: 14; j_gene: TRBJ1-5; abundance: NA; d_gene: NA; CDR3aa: CASSYGGIGQPQHF; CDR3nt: TGTGCCAGCAGTTACGGGGGAATTGGGCAGCCCCAGCATTTT
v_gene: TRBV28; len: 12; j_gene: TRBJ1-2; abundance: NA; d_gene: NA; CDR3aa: CASSWEAYGYTF; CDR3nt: TGTGCCAGCAGTTGGGAAGCTTATGGCTACACCTTC
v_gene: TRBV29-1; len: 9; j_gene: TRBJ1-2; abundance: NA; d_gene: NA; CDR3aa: CSVGDGYTF; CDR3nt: TGCAGCGTGGGGGATGGCTACACCTTC
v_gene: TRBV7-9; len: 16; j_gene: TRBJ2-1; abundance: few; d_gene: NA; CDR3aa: CASSLNLRPSYNEQFF; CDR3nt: TGTGCCAGCAGCTTAAATCTCCGTCCTTCCTACAATGAGCAGTTCTTC
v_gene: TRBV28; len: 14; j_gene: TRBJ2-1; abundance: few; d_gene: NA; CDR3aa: CASSTGFSYNEQFF; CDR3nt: TGTGCCAGCAGTACAGGGTTCTCCTACAATGAGCAGTTCTTC